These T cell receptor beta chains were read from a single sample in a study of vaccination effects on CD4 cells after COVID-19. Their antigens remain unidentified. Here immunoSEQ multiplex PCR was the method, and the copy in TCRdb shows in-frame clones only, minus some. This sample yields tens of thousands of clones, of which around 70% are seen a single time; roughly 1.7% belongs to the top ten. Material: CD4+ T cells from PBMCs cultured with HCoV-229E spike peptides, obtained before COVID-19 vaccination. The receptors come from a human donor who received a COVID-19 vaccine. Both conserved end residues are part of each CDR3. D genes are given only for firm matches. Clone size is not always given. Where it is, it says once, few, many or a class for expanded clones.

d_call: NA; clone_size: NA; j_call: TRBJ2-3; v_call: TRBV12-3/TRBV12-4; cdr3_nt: TGTGCCAGCAGGGAGCAGGGCGCAGATACGCAGTATTTT; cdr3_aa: CASREQGADTQYF
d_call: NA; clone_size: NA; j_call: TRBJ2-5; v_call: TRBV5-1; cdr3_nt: TGCGCCAGCAGCTCTGCGGGGACCCAAGAGACCCAGTACTTC; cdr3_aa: CASSSAGTQETQYF
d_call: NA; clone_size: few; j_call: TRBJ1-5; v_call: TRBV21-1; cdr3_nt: TGTGCCAGCCACATTAGACAGGGAGACCAGCCCCAGCATTTT; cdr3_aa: CASHIRQGDQPQHF
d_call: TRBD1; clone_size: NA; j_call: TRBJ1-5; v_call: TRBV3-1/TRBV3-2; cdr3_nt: TGTGCCAGCAGCCCTGCCTCCGGGACAGTTTCATCTCAGCCCCAGCATTTT; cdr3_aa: CASSPASGTVSSQPQHF
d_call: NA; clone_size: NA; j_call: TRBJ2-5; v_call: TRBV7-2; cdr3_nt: TGTGCCAGCAGCTTAGTCAGGGGGGAGGAGACCCAGTACTTC; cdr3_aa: CASSLVRGEETQYF
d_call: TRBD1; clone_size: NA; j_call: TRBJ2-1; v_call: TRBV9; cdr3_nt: TGTGCCAGCAGCGCCCGGGACAGGACCCACAATGAGCAGTTCTTC; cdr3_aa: CASSARDRTHNEQFF
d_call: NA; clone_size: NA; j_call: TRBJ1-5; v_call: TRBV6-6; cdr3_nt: TGTGCCAGCAGTTACGAGGGGAGCGGCAATCAGCCCCAGCATTTT; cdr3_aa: CASSYEGSGNQPQHF
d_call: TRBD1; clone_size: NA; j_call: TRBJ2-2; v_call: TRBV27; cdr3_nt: TGTGCCAGCAGTTTAGTGGGGCTGGGACAGGGGAACACCGGGGAGCTGTTTTTT; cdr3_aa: CASSLVGLGQGNTGELFF
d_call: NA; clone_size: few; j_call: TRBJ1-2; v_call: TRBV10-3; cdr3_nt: TGTGCCATCAGTGTGTTAGAACGATATGGCTACACCTTC; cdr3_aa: CAISVLERYGYTF
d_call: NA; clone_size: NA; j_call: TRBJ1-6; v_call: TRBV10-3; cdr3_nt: TGTGCTTCCCGGGGGAGTGATAATTCACCCCTCCACTTT; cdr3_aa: CASRGSDNSPLHF